These 12 T cell receptor beta chains share one sample of origin, sequenced in a study of T cell responses to AZD1222 COVID-19 vaccine. This table comes from immunoSEQ multiplex PCR, and its TCRdb copy is limited to in-frame clones, with some not included. Counted here are around 140,000 clones, about nine tenths occurring once; the ten biggest clones make up about 7%. Sequenced here: peripheral blood, sampled on day 0 of AZD1222 vaccination. Receptors were obtained from an adult in good health.

The genes are TRBV6-4 and TRBJ1-2, with 10 nucleotides matching TRBD1. Germline assignment: CDR1 MRHNA and CDR2 SNTAGT. This CDR3 comprises 14 residues. V gave up 5 bases and J gave up 9 bases; unmatched junction bases: 9. The CDR3: CASSSGTGETSYTF. Here the CDR3 DNA reads TGTGCCAGCAGTTCCGGGACAGGGGAGACGAGCTACACCTTC.

The rearrangement uses TRBV5-8 and TRBJ1-6, with D perhaps matching TRBD1 (5 bases). Germline V gives CDR1 SGHTS, CDR2 YDEGEE. The V gene lost 0 bases and the J gene lost 10 bases, with 17 bases spanning the gap. The length of the CDR3 is 16 residues. The CDR3 spells CASSLEGMVGFSPLHF. The CDR3 DNA reads TGTGCCAGCAGCTTGGAGGGGATGGTAGGGTTCTCACCCCTCCACTTT.

This chain joins TRBV9 and TRBJ2-2, with 8 bases lining up with TRBD2. The ends lost 0 bases at V and 0 bases at J; junction bases unmatched: 1. CDR3 length: 16 residues. Germline V gene lookup returns CDR1 SGDLS and CDR2 YYNGEE. The CDR3, as DNA: TGTGCCAGCAGCGTAGACGGGGGGGCGAACACCGGGGAGCTGTTTTTT. Amino acid sequence: CASSVDGGANTGELFF.

The CDR3 DNA is TGTGCCAGCAGCGGGGGGACAGTCGGAAATCAGCCCCAGCATTTT. Translation gives CASSGGTVGNQPQHF. This chain uses TRBV5-8 with TRBJ1-5; 7 bases fit TRBD1. The germline V gene has CDR1 SGHTS and CDR2 YDEGEE. V shed 4 bases and J 4 bases; nucleotides not matched to a gene: 8. The CDR3 is 15 residues long.

The V call is TRBV5-4, the J call TRBJ1-3; D possibly corresponds to TRBD1 (5 bases). The CDR3 consists of 16 residues. V lost 0 bases and J lost 4, with 14 bases in between. Germline assignment: CDR1 SGHNT and CDR2 YYREEE (reference sequence). The CDR3 DNA is TGTGCCAGCAGCTTGGGGGGAGGGGCCGGGGGAAACACCATATATTTT. Protein: CASSLGGGAGGNTIYF.

The chain combines TRBV12-2 with TRBJ1-4; the DNA was not compared with TRBD1, the D call given in the table. TRBV12-2 is annotated as a pseudogene. This CDR3 spans 16 amino acids. This CDR3 is CASRSHHRGQDEKLFF. CDR3 coding DNA: TGTGCAAGTCGCTCCCACCACAGGGGGCAAGATGAAAAACTGTTTTTT.

The chain links TRBV28 to TRBJ1-1; possibly TRBD1 for D (5 bases). Trimming shortened V by 2 bases and J by 5 bases, and 12 bases separated the two germline ends. This CDR3 region has 14 residues. The germline V gene has CDR1 MDHEN and CDR2 SYDVKM. Here the CDR3 reads CASSLQGGQTEAFF. DNA of the CDR3: TGTGCCAGCAGTTTACAGGGAGGCCAGACTGAAGCTTTCTTT.

The chain couples TRBV30 to TRBJ1-1, with D uncertain. The V end lost 0 bases, the J end lost 8 bases, and 10 bases lay between the germline ends. The CDR3 runs to 12 residues. The germline V gene encodes CDR1 GTSNPN and CDR2 SVGIG (reference sequence). As DNA, the CDR3 is TGTGCCTGGAGTGTATTGGTCTCAGAAGCTTTCTTT. Translation gives CAWSVLVSEAFF.

The chain joins TRBV13 to TRBJ2-7; 14 bases fit TRBD2. The length of the CDR3 is 15 residues. Germline V gene data show CDR1 as PRHDT and CDR2 as FYEKMQ (reference sequence). V gave up 5 bases and J gave up 4 bases; unmatched junction bases: 4. CDR3 sequence (DNA): TGTGCCAGCAGCAAGGGACTAGCGGGGGAGTACGAGCAGTACTTC. It translates to CASSKGLAGEYEQYF.

The chain employs TRBV7-9 and TRBJ2-5, with 7 bases fitting TRBD2. The V gene's germline CDR1 is SEHNR and CDR2 FQNEAQ (reference sequence). The ends lost 3 bases at V and 5 bases at J; junction bases unmatched: 9. CDR3 length equals 15 residues. CDR3 loop: CASSFERGTQETQYF. CDR3 in DNA: TGTGCCAGCAGCTTCGAGCGGGGTACTCAGGAGACCCAGTACTTC.

CDR3 region: CASWEGDSPLHF. The CDR3 DNA sequence: TGTGCCAGCTGGGAGGGGGATTCACCCCTCCACTTT. The chain links TRBV28 to TRBJ1-6; a weak D match, TRBD1 (6 bases). CDR3 length: 12 residues. V gave up 8 bases and J gave up 8 bases, with 10 bases separating them. Germline V gene data show CDR1 as MDHEN and CDR2 as SYDVKM. The full variable domain, completed using reference TRBV28 and TRBJ1-6, is DVKVTQSSRYLVKRTGEKVFLECVQDMDHENMFWYRQDPGLGLRLIYFSYDVKMKEKGDIPEGYSVSREKKERFSLILESASTNQTSMYLCASWEGDSPLHFGNGTRLTVT.

The J gene is TRBJ1-5, the V gene TRBV2, with no clear D. Germline V gene lookup returns CDR1 SNHLY and CDR2 FYNNEI. With 7 bases removed from V and 0 bases from J, the gap between germline ends came to 13 bases. CDR3 size: 15 residues. The CDR3 DNA reads as TGTGCCAGCACAGGCAGTGGATATAGCAATCAGCCCCAGCATTTT. This encodes CASTGSGYSNQPQHF.